These 10 T cell receptor beta chains were sequenced from one sample in a study of cytomegalovirus exposure and HLA in healthy donors. The PCR employed 60 Vbeta primers together with 13 Jbeta primers. Repertoires were generated with immunoSEQ multiplex PCR, while TCRdb's copy carries only in-frame clones and drops some. In the table there are some 200,000 clones, about four fifths of which are singletons. The sequencing sample was made of PBMCs. Every receptor here comes from a boy aged 2-9 years in good health and CMV-seronegative.

The gene calls are TRBV18 and TRBJ1-3; D remains unclear. This CDR3 has 12 residues. Germline assignment: CDR1 KGHSH and CDR2 LQKENI. Trimming removed 6 bases at V and 4 bases at J, with 7 bases between. The CDR3 sequence is CASSLGGNTIYF. As DNA, the CDR3 is TGTGCCAGCTCCCTCGGGGGAAACACCATATATTTT.

V and J are TRBV7-2 and TRBJ1-2; D is perhaps TRBD1 (6 bases). Germline-derived CDR1 and CDR2 are SGHTA and FQGNSA. Between the trimmed V and J ends, which lost 1 base and 3 bases, there was a span of 9 bases. This CDR3 spans 14 amino acids. The CDR3 here is CASSLGAGDYGYTF. The CDR3 region has the DNA TGTGCCAGCAGCTTAGGGGCAGGGGACTATGGCTACACCTTC.

The chain uses TRBV2 and TRBJ2-7, with a tentative D call TRBD1 (6 bases). The CDR3 is 16 amino acids. Germline V gene sequence: CDR1 SNHLY, CDR2 FYNNEI. Trimming removed 7 bases from V and 4 bases from J, with 23 bases in between. CDR3 protein: CASNVDRSESHYEQYF. The CDR3 coding sequence is TGTGCCAGCAACGTCGACAGGTCGGAATCCCATTACGAGCAGTACTTC.

This chain joins TRBV11-1 and TRBJ2-3, with D possibly being TRBD2 (6 bases). This CDR3 has 19 residues. Germline V gene sequence: CDR1 SGHAT, CDR2 FQDESV (reference sequence). V was cut by 2 bases and J by 2 bases, with 23 bases left in between. The CDR3 nucleotides are TGTGCCAGCAGCTTACCCGTCCGCGGGACGGGGAGCCTCACAGATACGCAGTATTTT. Its translation is CASSLPVRGTGSLTDTQYF.

The chain couples TRBV11-2 to TRBJ2-7, with 8 bases matching TRBD2. CDR1 is SGHAT, CDR2 FQNNGV, per germline. The CDR3 runs 16 residues. Germline trimming cut 1 base from V and 3 bases from J; bases unmatched to any gene: 8. The CDR3 here is CASSLATGGGNYEQYF. The CDR3 DNA follows: TGTGCCAGCAGCTTAGCCACCGGCGGGGGGAACTACGAGCAGTACTTC.

The CDR3 spells CASTQAGGLGTQYF. The CDR3 DNA reads as TGTGCCAGCACCCAAGCGGGGGGGCTGGGTACGCAGTATTTT. The chain recombines TRBV28 with TRBJ2-3, with TRBD2 identical over 10 bases. The trim removed 7 bases at V and 8 bases at J, leaving 9 bases unmatched. Germline-derived CDR1 and CDR2 are MDHEN and SYDVKM. The length of the CDR3 is 14 residues.

This chain links TRBV6-1 with TRBJ1-2, with D uncertain. Trimming shortened V by 2 bases and J by 8 bases, and 21 bases separated the two germline ends. This CDR3 is 16 amino acids long. CDR1 and CDR2 from the germline V gene are MNHNS and SASEGT. CDR3 region: CASSESGIRTAGGYTF. The CDR3 DNA sequence: TGTGCCAGCAGTGAATCGGGGATAAGGACGGCGGGCGGCTACACCTTC.

The rearrangement joins TRBV5-8 to TRBJ1-2; D is uncertain. CDR3 length: 15 residues. Germline V gene data show CDR1 as SGHTS and CDR2 as YDEGEE. V dropped 0 bases and J dropped 0 bases, with 9 bases sitting between them. CDR3 nucleotides: TGTGCCAGCAGCTTGGGAGGGTCAGCTAACTATGGCTACACCTTC. Translation gives CASSLGGSANYGYTF.

The rearrangement links TRBV10-3 to TRBJ2-3; D gene unclear. The V gene lost 2 bases and the J gene lost 5 bases, with 11 bases spanning the gap. CDR3 length equals 14 residues. The germline V gene has CDR1 ENHRY and CDR2 SYGVKD. The CDR3 coding sequence is TGTGCCATCAGTGAGCCCACCTCGGGAGATACGCAGTATTTT. Amino acid sequence: CAISEPTSGDTQYF.

V gene TRBV6-5 combines with J gene TRBJ1-5, with D maybe TRBD1 (6 bases). The CDR3 runs to 13 residues. CDR1 is MNHEY and CDR2 is SVGAGI in the germline V gene. V was clipped by 6 bases and J by 3 bases, with 9 bases between them. The CDR3 protein is CASRQGHNQPQHF. The CDR3 DNA reads TGTGCCAGCAGACAGGGCCACAATCAGCCCCAGCATTTT.